Many counts were recorded for the clone carrying this T cell receptor beta chain. The CDR3 extends over 16 amino acids. V was clipped by 0 bases and J by 2 bases, with 14 bases between them. The germline gives CDR1 SGHDN, CDR2 FVKESK. This record comes from a study of T cells in Graves' hyperthyroidism and ophthalmopathy. Amplification of TCR beta CDR3 regions used RNA as the template. In the first-round RT-PCR of the TCR CDR3, the HTBI primer set was used. TCRdb itself ran the multiplex PCR reads through MiXCR, one entry per CDR3 protein. The sample holds approximately 570,000 distinct CDR3 sequences, 15% to 20% seen once.

The TCR originated in a man aged 40-55 years with Graves' ophthalmopathy. Specimen: blood. V and J are TRBV14 and TRBJ2-7, with D perhaps TRBD2 (6 bases). The DNA of the CDR3 is TGTGCCAGCAGCCAAGATCGCTGGGGAGGAACCTACGAGCAGTACTTC. Translating it yields CASSQDRWGGTYEQYF. The full variable domain, its missing parts supplied by reference TRBV14 and TRBJ2-7, is EAGVTQFPSHSVIEKGQTVTLRCDPISGHDNLYWYRRVMGKEIKFLLHFVKESKQDESGMPNNRFLAERTGGTYSTLKVQPAELEDSGVYFCASSQDRWGGTYEQYFGPGTRLTVT.